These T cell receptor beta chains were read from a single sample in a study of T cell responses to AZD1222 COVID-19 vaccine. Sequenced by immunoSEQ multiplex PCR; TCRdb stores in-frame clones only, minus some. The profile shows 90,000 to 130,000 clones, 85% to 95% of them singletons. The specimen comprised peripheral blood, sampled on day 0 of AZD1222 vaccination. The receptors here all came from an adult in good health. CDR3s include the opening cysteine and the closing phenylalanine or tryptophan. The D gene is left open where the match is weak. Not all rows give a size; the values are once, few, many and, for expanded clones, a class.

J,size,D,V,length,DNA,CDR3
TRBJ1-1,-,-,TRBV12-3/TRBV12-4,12,TGTGCCAGCAGCCCACTGAGGGGGGAGGCTTTCTTT,CASSPLRGEAFF
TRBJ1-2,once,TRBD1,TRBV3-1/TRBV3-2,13,TGTGCCAGCAGCCCCAGGGGGAAGGGTGGCTACACCTTC,CASSPRGKGGYTF
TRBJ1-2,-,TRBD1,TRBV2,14,TGTGCCAGCAGTGATGGGGACAGGTCCGCTGGCTACACCTTC,CASSDGDRSAGYTF
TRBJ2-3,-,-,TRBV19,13,TGTGCCAGTAGTGGGTCAGGGCAAGATACGCAGTATTTT,CASSGSGQDTQYF
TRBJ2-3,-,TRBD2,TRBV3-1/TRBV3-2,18,TGTGCCAGCAGCCAAGAAACTAGCGGGGGGCATGAGGTAGATACGCAGTATTTT,CASSQETSGGHEVDTQYF
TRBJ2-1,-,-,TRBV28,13,TGTGCCAGCAAGGGGGGGGCCTACAATGAGCAGTTCTTC,CASKGGAYNEQFF
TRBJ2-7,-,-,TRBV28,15,TGTGCCAGCAGTTTGCGGACAGAAAACCCCTACGAGCAGTACTTC,CASSLRTENPYEQYF
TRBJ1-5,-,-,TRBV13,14,TGTGCCAGCAGCTTGGGGGGGAACAATCAGCCCCAGCATTTT,CASSLGGNNQPQHF
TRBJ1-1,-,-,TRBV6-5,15,TGTGCCAGCAGTACTCCAGGGAGGTTAAGGACTGAAGCTTTCTTT,CASSTPGRLRTEAFF
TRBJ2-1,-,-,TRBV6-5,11,TGTGCCAGCAGACAGGCAGGAAAGCAGTTCTTC,CASRQAGKQFF
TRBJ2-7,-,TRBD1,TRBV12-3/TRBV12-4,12,TGTGCCAGCAGGACAGGGAGCTACGAGCAGTACTTC,CASRTGSYEQYF
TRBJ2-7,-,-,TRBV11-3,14,TGTGCCAGCAGCCCCCGGACCGGAGGTTCCGAGCAGTACTTC,CASSPRTGGSEQYF
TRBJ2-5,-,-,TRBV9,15,TGTGCCAGCAGCGTAGGGGACTCCCGTTTGGAGACCCAGTACTTC,CASSVGDSRLETQYF
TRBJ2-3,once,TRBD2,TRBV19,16,TGTGCCAGTAAAATGTTCCCGGGACTAGCGGAAGGTACGCAGTATTTT,CASKMFPGLAEGTQYF
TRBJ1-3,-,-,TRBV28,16,TGTGCCAGCAGTTTATTCGAGGAGGGCTCTGGAAACACCATATATTTT,CASSLFEEGSGNTIYF
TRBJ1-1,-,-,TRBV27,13,TGTGCCAGCAGTTCCGCAGGGGCTGCTGAAGCTTTCTTT,CASSSAGAAEAFF
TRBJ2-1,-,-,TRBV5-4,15,TGTGCCAGCAGCTTCGGGGGGCATCGGAATAATGAGCAGTTCTTC,CASSFGGHRNNEQFF
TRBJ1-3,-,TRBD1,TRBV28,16,TGTGCCAGCAGTGTTGGACAGGCCTACTCTGGAAACACCATATATTTT,CASSVGQAYSGNTIYF
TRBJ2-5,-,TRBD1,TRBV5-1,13,TGCGCCAGCAGCCCGGACAGGATTGAGGCCCAGTACTTC,CASSPDRIEAQYF
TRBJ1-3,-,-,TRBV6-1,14,TGTGCCAGCAGTGAGGGGTTCTCTGGAAACACCATATATTTT,CASSEGFSGNTIYF
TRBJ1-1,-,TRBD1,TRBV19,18,TGTGCCAGTAGTCCCACTCTTTTTTCCGGGACAGGGAACACTGAAGCTTTCTTT,CASSPTLFSGTGNTEAFF
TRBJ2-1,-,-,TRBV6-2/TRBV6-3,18,TGTGCCAGCAGCCAGGGGCTCTCCGGGACTTACCCTCGGGATGAGCAGTTCTTC,CASSQGLSGTYPRDEQFF
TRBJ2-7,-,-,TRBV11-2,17,TGTGCCAGCAGCTTAGTAAGTACAGCCGAGCGGAGATCCGAGCAGTACTTC,CASSLVSTAERRSEQYF
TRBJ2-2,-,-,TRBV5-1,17,TGCGCCAGCAGCTTGGACCCGGGGGCTTTGGGCACCGGGGAGCTGTTTTTT,CASSLDPGALGTGELFF
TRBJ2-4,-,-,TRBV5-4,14,TGTGCCAGCAGCTTGGGACTAGCCAAAAACATTCAGTACTTC,CASSLGLAKNIQYF
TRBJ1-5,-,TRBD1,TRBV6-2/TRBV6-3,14,TGTGCCAGCAGTGGTCAGGGGGGGAATCAGCCCCAGCATTTT,CASSGQGGNQPQHF
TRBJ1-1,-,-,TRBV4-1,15,TGCGCCAGCAGCCAAGAAGGGGGGCTGGGCACTGAAGCTTTCTTT,CASSQEGGLGTEAFF
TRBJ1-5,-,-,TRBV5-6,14,TGTGCCAGCAGCTTGGGGGCAGATCACCAGCCCCAGCATTTT,CASSLGADHQPQHF
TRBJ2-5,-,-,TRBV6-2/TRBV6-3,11,TGTGCCAGCAGTGCTCCCCGGACCCAGTACTTC,CASSAPRTQYF
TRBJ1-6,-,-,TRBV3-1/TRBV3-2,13,TGTGCCAGCAGCCAAGAGACTGCTGGGACCCTCCACTTT,CASSQETAGTLHF
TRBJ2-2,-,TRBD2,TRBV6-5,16,TGTGCCAGCAGTTACCTGGGGGGGAGGTTTACCGGGGAGCTGTTTTTT,CASSYLGGRFTGELFF
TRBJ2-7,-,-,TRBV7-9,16,TGTGCCAGCAGCTCAAACTTAGTCCGTTCCTCCTACGAGCAGTACTTC,CASSSNLVRSSYEQYF
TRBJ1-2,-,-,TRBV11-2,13,TGTGCCAGCAGTCCATCTAAAAACTATGGCTACACCTTC,CASSPSKNYGYTF
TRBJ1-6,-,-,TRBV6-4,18,TGTGCCAGCAGTGAACGGAGTACCGGGACACCCCGTGGTTCACCCCTCCACTTT,CASSERSTGTPRGSPLHF
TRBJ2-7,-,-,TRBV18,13,TGTGCCAGCTCACAGGCACACGGATACGAGCAGTACTTC,CASSQAHGYEQYF
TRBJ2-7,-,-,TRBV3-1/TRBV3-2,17,TGTGCCAGCAGCCAGGTCCCGTACGGGGGCCTCTCCTACGAGCAGTACTTC,CASSQVPYGGLSYEQYF
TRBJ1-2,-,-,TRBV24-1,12,TGTGCCACCCGAGGGGGAACGGATGGCTACACCTTC,CATRGGTDGYTF
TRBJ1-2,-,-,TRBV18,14,TGTGCCAGCTCCCCTCGGGAAGGGCAATATGGCTACACCTTC,CASSPREGQYGYTF
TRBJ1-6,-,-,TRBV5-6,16,TGTGCCAGCAGCGCACGACAGGCCCAATTAGGTTCACCCCTCCACTTT,CASSARQAQLGSPLHF
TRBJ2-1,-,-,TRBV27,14,TGTGCCAGCAGACCCCCGAGCTCCTACAATGAGCAGTTCTTC,CASRPPSSYNEQFF
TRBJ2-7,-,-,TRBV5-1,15,TGCGCCAGCAGCCCTACAGGGTACATAGACTACGAGCAGTACTTC,CASSPTGYIDYEQYF
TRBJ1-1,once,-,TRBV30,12,TGTGCCTGGAGGACATTTAACACTGAAGCTTTCTTT,CAWRTFNTEAFF
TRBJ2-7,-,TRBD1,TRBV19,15,TGTGCCAGCCCCCGAGGGGGACAGGTCTACTACGAGCAGTACTTC,CASPRGGQVYYEQYF
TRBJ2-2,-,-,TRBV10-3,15,TGTGCCATCAGTGAGTCGACTCGTCTGAGCGGGGAGCTGTTTTTT,CAISESTRLSGELFF
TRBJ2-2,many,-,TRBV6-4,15,TGTGCCAGCAGCCCAGAAGGGGCGAACACCGGGGAGCTGTTTTTT,CASSPEGANTGELFF
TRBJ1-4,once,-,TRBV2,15,TGTGCCAGCAGTCGTCGAGATACAGTAAATGAAAAACTGTTTTTT,CASSRRDTVNEKLFF
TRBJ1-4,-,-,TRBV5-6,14,TGTGCCAGCAGCCGACAGGCGGGCGGCGAAAAACTGTTTTTT,CASSRQAGGEKLFF
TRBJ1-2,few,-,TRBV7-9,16,TGTGCCAGCAGCTTAGGAGGAACCGGGGCCTGGGAGGGCTACACCTTC,CASSLGGTGAWEGYTF
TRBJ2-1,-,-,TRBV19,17,TGTGCCAGTAGTAGGGGGGGCAGGCCAAGCTCCTACAATGAGCAGTTCTTC,CASSRGGRPSSYNEQFF
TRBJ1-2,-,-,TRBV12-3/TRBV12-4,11,TGTGCCAGCAGTTTAGGGGGTTTCTACACCTTC,CASSLGGFYTF
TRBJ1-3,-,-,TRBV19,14,TGTGCCAGTAGTCCCTGGAACTCTGGAAACACCATATATTTT,CASSPWNSGNTIYF
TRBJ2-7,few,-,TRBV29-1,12,TGCAGCGTTGCTACAGGAGCCTACGAGCAGTACTTC,CSVATGAYEQYF
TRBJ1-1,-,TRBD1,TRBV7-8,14,TGTGCCGCCATAAGCCGGCAGGGGGGCACTGAAGCTTTCTTT,CAAISRQGGTEAFF
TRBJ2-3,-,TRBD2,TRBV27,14,TGTGCCAGCAGCTATAGCGGGGGGGTGGATACGCAGTATTTT,CASSYSGGVDTQYF
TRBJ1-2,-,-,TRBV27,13,TGTGCCAGCAGTGACACATCCAACTATGGCTACACCTTC,CASSDTSNYGYTF